This TCR beta chain was recorded in a study of control samples from healthy donors and cancer patients. Clones were read by immunoSEQ multiplex PCR, and TCRdb kept only the in-frame ones, dropping some. The data hold just over 80,000 clones, with about nine tenths observed a single time. The sequence was obtained from a middle-aged man in good health. Input material: blood.

As DNA, the CDR3 is TGTGCCAGCAGTACATCAGGGAGAGCAGGCGAGCAGTACTTC. The encoded protein is CASSTSGRAGEQYF. V usage is TRBV27 and J usage is TRBJ2-7; D is tentatively TRBD1 or TRBD2 (5 bases each). This CDR3 region has 14 residues. From germline, CDR1 is MNHEY and CDR2 SMNVEV (reference sequence). Trimming pared 5 bases from V and 6 bases from J, leaving 17 bases between.